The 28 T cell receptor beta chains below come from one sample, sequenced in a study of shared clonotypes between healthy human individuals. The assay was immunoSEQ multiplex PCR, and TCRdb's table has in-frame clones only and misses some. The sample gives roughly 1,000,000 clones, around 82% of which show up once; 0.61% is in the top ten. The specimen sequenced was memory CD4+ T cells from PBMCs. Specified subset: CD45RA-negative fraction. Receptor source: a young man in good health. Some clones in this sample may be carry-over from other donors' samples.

CDR3 in amino acids: CASSPTGTPYGYTF. The CDR3 DNA reads as TGTGCCAGCAGCCCTACCGGGACACCCTATGGCTACACCTTC. V is TRBV9 and J is TRBJ1-2; D possibly corresponds to TRBD1 (6 bases). Germline assignment: CDR1 SGDLS and CDR2 YYNGEE. The CDR3 sequence is 14 residues long. V lost 4 bases and J lost 4, with 14 bases in between.

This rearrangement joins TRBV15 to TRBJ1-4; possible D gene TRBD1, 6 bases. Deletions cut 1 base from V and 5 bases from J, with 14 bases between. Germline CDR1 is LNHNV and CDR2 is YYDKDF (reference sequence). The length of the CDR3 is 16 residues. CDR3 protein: CATSRGPGTPNEKLFF. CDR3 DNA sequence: TGTGCCACCAGCAGAGGTCCCGGGACACCAAATGAAAAACTGTTTTTT.

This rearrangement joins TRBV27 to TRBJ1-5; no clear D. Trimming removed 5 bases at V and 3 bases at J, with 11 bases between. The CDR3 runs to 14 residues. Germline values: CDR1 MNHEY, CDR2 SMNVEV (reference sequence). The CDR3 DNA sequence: TGTGCCAGCAGTGTGACACTTGCCAATCAGCCCCAGCATTTT. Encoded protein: CASSVTLANQPQHF.

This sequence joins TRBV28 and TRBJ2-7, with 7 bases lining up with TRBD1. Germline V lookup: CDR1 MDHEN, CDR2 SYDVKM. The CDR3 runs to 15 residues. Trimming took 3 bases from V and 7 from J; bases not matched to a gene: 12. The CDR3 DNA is TGTGCCAGCAGTTTGACAGGGCGGCTTTTCTCGGAGCAGTACTTC. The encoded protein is CASSLTGRLFSEQYF.

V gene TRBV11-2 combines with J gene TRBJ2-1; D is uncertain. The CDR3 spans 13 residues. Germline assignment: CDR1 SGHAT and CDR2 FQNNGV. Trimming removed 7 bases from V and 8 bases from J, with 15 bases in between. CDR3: CASTRRQVDEQFF. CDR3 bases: TGTGCCAGCACCCGCCGGCAGGTGGATGAGCAGTTCTTC.

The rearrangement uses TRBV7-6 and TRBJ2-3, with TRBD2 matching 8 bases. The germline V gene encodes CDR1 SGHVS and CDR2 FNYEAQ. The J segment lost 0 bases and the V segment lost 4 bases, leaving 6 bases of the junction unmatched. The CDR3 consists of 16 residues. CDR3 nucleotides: TGTGCCAGCAGCTCAAGTAGCGGGGCAAGCACAGATACGCAGTATTTT. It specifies CASSSSSGASTDTQYF.

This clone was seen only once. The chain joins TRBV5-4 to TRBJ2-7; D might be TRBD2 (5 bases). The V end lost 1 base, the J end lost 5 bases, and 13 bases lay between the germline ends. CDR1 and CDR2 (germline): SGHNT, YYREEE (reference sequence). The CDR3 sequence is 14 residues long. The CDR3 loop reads CASSLKSGNDEQYF. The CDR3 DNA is TGTGCCAGCAGCTTGAAATCCGGGAACGACGAGCAGTACTTC.

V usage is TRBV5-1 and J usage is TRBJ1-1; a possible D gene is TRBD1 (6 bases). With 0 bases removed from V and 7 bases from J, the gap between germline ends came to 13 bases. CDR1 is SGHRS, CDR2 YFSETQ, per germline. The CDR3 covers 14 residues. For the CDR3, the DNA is TGCGCCAGCAGCTTGGCGTGGGGGCAGGGTGAAGCTTTCTTT. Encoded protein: CASSLAWGQGEAFF.

The CDR3 coding sequence is TGTGCCAGTAGTATGGGGCCAGGGGGTCGTGTCTATGGCTACACCTTC. Encoded protein: CASSMGPGGRVYGYTF. The chain employs TRBV19 and TRBJ1-2; 7 bases fit TRBD1. The CDR3 has 16 amino acids. The J segment lost 4 bases and the V segment lost 3 bases, leaving 11 bases of the junction unmatched. The V gene's germline CDR1 is LNHDA and CDR2 SQIVND (reference sequence).

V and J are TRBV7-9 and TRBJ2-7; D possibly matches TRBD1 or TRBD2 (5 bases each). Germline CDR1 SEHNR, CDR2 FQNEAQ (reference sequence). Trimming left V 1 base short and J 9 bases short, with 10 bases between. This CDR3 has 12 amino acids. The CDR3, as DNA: TGTGCCAGCAGCTTAGGGTGGGACGGGCAGTACTTC. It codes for CASSLGWDGQYF.

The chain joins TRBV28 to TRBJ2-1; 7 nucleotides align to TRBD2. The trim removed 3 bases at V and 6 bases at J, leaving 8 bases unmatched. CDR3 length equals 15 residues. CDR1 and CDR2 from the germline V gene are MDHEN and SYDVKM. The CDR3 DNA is TGTGCCAGCAGTTTGACGGGAGGTCGGGTCAATGAGCAGTTCTTC. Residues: CASSLTGGRVNEQFF.

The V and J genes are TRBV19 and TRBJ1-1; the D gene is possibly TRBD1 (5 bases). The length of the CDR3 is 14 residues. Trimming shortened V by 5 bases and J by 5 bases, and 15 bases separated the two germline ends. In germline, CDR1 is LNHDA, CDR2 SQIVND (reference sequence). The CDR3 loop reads CASSPRGQRTEAFF. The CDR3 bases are TGTGCCAGTAGTCCAAGGGGCCAAAGGACTGAAGCTTTCTTT. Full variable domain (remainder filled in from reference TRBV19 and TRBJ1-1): DGGITQSPKYLFRKEGQNVTLSCEQNLNHDAMYWYRQDPGQGLRLIYYSQIVNDFQKGDIAEGYSVSREKKESFPLTVTSAQKNPTAFYLCASSPRGQRTEAFFGQGTRLTVV.

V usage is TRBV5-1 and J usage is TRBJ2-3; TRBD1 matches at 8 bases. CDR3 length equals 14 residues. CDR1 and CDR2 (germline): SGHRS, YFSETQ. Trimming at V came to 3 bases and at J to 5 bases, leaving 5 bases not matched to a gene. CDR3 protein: CASSSDRVIDTQYF. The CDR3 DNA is TGCGCCAGCAGCTCGGACAGGGTAATAGATACGCAGTATTTT.

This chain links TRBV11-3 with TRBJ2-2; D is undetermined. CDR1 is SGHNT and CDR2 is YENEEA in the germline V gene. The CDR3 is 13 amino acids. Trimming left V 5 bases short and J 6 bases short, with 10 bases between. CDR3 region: CASSNVESGELFF. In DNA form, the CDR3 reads TGTGCCAGCAGCAACGTCGAGTCCGGGGAGCTGTTTTTT.

CDR3 nucleotide sequence: TGCAGTGCTAGTAGGCAATATATGCAGTTCTTC. This translates into CSASRQYMQFF. The rearrangement links TRBV20-1 to TRBJ2-1, with D unresolved. Germline CDR1 reads DFQATT; CDR2 reads SNEGSKA (reference sequence). CDR3 size: 11 residues. V was cut by 3 bases and J by 12 bases, with 12 bases left in between.

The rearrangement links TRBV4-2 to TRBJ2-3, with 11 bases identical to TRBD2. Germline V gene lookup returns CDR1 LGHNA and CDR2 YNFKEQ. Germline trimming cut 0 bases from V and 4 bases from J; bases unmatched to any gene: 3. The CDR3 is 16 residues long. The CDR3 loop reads CASSQDISGRADTQYF. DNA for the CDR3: TGTGCCAGCAGCCAAGATATTAGCGGGAGGGCAGATACGCAGTATTTT.

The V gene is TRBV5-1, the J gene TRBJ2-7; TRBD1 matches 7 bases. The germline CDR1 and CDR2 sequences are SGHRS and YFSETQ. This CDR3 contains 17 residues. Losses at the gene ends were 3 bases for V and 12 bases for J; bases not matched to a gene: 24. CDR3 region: CASSSNIFGQAPDDGYF. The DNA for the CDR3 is TGCGCCAGCAGCTCGAACATTTTCGGACAGGCACCGGACGATGGGTACTTC.

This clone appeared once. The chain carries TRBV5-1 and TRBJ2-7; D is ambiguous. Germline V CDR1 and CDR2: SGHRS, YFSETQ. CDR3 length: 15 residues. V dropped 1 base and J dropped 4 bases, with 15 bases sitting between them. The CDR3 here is CASSLYVGPLYEQYF. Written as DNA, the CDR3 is TGCGCCAGCAGCTTGTACGTAGGGCCATTATACGAGCAGTACTTC.

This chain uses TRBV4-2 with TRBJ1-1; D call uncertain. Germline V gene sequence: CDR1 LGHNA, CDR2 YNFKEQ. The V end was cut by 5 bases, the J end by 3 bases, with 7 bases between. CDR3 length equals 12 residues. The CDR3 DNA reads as TGTGCCAGCAGCTTGGCGGACACTGAAGCTTTCTTT. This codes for CASSLADTEAFF.

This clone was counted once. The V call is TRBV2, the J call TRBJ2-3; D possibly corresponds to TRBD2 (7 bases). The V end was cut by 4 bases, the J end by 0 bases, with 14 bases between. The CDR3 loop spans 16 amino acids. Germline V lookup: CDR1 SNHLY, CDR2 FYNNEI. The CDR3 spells CASSGPSGTSTDTQYF. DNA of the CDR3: TGTGCCAGCAGTGGCCCAAGCGGGACAAGCACAGATACGCAGTATTTT.

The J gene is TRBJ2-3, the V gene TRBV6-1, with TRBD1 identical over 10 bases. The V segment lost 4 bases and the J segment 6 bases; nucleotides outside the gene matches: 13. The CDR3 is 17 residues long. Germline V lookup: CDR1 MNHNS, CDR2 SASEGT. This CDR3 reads CASSALTGGALSDTQYF. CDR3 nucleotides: TGTGCCAGCAGTGCATTGACAGGGGGCGCTTTGTCCGATACGCAGTATTTT.

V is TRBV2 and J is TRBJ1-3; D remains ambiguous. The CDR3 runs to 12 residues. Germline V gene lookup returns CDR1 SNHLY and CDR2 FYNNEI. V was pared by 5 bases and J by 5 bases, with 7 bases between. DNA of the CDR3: TGTGCCAGCAGTCCCGACCGAAACACCATATATTTT. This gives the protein CASSPDRNTIYF.

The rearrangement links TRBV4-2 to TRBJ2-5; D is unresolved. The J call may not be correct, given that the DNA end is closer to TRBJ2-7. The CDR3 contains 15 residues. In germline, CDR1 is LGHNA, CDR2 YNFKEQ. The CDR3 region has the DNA TGTGCCAGCAGCCAAGAAGGTTCTGGCCTCTACGAGCAGTACTTC. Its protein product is CASSQEGSGLYEQYF.

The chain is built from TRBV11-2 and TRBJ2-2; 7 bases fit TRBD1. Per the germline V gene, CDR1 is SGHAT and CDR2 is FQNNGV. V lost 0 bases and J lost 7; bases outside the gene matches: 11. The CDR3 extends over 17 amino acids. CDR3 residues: CASSLEGGTPRGGELFF. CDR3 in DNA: TGTGCCAGCAGCTTAGAAGGGGGCACTCCCCGGGGCGGGGAGCTGTTTTTT.

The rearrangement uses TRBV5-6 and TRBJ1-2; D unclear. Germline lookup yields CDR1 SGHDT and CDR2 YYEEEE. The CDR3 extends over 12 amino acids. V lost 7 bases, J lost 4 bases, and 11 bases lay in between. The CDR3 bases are TGTGCCAGCCACCGAGGCGGCTATGGCTACACCTTC. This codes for CASHRGGYGYTF.

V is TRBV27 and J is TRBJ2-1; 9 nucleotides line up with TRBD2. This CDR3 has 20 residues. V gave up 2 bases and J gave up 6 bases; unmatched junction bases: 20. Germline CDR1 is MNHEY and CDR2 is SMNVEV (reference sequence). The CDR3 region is CASSLRARYFRGGGGNEQFF. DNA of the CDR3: TGTGCCAGCAGTTTACGGGCAAGGTATTTTCGCGGGGGGGGCGGCAATGAGCAGTTCTTC.

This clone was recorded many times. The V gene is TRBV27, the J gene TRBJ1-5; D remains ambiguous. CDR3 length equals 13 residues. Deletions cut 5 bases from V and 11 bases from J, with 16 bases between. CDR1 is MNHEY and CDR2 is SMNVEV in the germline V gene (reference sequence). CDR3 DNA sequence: TGTGCCAGCAGTCCGGGCCGTGGGATGGCCCAGCATTTT. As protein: CASSPGRGMAQHF.

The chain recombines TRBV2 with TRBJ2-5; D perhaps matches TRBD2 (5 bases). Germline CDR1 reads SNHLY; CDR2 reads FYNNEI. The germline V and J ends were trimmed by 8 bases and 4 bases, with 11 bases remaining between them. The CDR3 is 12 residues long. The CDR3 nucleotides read TGTGCCAGCGCCGGTGGGAGAGAGACCCAGTACTTC. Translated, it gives CASAGGRETQYF. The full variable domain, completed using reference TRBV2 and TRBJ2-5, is EPEVTQTPSHQVTQMGQEVILRCVPISNHLYFYWYRQILGQKVEFLVSFYNNEISEKSEIFDDQFSVERPDGSNFTLKIRSTKLEDSAMYFCASAGGRETQYFGPGTRLLVL.